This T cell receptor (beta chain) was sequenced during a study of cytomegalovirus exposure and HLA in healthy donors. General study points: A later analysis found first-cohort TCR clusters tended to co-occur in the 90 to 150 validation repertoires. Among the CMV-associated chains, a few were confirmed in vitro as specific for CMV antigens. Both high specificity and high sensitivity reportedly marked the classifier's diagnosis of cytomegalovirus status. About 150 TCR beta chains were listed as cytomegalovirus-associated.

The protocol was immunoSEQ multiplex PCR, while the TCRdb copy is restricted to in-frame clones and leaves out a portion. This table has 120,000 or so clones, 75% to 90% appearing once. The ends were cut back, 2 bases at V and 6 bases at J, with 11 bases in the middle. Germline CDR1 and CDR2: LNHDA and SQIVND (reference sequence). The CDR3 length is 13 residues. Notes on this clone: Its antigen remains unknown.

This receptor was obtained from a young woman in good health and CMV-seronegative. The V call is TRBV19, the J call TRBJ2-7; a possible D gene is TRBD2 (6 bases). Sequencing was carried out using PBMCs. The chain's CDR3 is CASSITGAGEQYF. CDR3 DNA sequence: TGTGCCAGTAGTATAACGGGAGCGGGCGAGCAGTACTTC.